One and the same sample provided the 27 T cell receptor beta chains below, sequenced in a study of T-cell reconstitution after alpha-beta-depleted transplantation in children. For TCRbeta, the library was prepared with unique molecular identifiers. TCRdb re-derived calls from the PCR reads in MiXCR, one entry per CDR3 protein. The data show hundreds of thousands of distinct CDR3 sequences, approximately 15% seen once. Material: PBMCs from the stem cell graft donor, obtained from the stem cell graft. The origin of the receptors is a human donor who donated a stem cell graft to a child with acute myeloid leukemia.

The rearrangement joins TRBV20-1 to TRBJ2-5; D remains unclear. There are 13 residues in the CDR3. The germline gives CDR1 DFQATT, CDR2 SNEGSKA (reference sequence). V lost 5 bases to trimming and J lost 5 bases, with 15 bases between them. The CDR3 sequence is CSAPATYGETQYF. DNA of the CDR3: TGCAGTGCTCCCGCGACCTATGGGGAGACCCAGTACTTC.

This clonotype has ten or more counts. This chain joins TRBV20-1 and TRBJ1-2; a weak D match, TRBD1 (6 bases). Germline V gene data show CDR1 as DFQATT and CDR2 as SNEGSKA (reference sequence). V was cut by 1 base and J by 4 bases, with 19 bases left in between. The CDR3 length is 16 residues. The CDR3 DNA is TGCAGTGCTAGAGGACAACGACAGGTCCGGGGCTATGGCTACACCTTC. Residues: CSARGQRQVRGYGYTF.

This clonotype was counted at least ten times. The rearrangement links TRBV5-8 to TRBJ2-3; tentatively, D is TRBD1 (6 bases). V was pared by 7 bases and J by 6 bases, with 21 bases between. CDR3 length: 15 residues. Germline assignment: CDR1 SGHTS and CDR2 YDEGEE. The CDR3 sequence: CASGGLTRSPDTQYF. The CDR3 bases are TGTGCCAGCGGGGGCCTGACTCGATCCCCGGATACGCAGTATTTT.

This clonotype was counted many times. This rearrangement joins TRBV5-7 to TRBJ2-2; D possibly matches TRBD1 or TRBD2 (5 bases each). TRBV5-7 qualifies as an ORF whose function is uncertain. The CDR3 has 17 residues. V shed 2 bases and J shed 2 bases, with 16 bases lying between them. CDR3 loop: CASSFSRGEANTGELFF. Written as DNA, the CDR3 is TGTGCCAGCAGCTTCTCCCGAGGGGAAGCTAACACCGGGGAGCTGTTTTTT.

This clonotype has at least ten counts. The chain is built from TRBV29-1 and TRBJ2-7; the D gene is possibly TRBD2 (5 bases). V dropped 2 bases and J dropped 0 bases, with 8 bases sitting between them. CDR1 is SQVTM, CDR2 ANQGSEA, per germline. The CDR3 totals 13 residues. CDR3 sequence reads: CSVETGSSYEQYF. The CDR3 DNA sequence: TGCAGCGTTGAAACGGGAAGCTCCTACGAGCAGTACTTC.

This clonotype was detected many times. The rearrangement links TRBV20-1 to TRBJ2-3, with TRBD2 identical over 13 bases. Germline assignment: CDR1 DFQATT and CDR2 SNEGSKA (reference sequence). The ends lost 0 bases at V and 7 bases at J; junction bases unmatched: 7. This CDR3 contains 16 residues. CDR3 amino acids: CSARDPTSGGANTQYF. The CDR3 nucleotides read TGCAGTGCTAGAGATCCTACTAGCGGGGGGGCTAATACGCAGTATTTT.

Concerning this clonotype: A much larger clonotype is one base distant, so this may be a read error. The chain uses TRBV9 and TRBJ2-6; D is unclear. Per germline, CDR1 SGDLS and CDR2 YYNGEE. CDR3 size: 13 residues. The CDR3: CGSSEGGANVLTF. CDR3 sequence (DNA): TGTGGCAGCAGCGAAGGTGGGGCCAACGTCCTGACTTTC. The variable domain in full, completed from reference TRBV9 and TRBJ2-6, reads DSGVTQTPKHLITATGQRVTLRCSPRSGDLSVYWYQQSLDQGLQFLIQYYNGEERAKGNILERFSAQQFPDLHSELNLSSLELGDSALYFCGSSEGGANVLTFGAGSRLTVL.

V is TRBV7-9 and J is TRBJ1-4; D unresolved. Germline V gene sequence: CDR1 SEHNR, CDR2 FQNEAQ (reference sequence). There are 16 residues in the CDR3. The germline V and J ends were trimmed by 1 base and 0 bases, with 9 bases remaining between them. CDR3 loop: CASSLVRATTNEKLFF. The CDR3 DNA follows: TGTGCCAGCAGCTTAGTGCGGGCGACAACTAATGAAAAACTGTTTTTT.

For the CDR3, the DNA is TGTGCCAGCAGCTTGGTCCTAGCCCCCGGGGAGCTGTTTTTT. This gives the protein CASSLVLAPGELFF. The chain joins TRBV5-5 to TRBJ2-2; a weak D match, TRBD2 (5 bases). CDR1 SGHKS and CDR2 YYEKEE come from the germline V gene (reference sequence). The V and J ends lost 0 bases and 6 bases respectively, with 9 bases between them. CDR3 length: 14 amino acids.

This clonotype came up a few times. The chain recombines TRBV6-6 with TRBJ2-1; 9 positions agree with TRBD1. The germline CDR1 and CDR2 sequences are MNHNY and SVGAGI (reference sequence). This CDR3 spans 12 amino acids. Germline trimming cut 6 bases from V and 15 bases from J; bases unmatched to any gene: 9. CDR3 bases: TGTGCCAGCAGCGGGACAGGGAGGAACTTGTTCTTC. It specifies CASSGTGRNLFF.

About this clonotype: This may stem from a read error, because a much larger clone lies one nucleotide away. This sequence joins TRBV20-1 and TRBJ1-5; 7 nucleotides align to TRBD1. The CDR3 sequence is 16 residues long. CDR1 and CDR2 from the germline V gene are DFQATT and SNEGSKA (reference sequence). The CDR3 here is CCARGTGEVSNQPQHF. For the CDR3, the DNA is TGCTGTGCTAGGGGAACAGGGGAGGTGAGCAATCAGCCCCAGCATTTT.

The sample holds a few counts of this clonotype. The CDR3 region is CATGTGVTQETQYF. The DNA of the CDR3 is TGTGCCACCGGGACAGGAGTAACCCAAGAGACCCAGTACTTC. The gene calls are TRBV24-1 and TRBJ2-5, with TRBD1 identical over 8 bases. The germline gives CDR1 KGHDR, CDR2 SFDVKD. The trim removed 9 bases at V and 1 base at J, leaving 6 bases unmatched. The CDR3 is 14 amino acids.

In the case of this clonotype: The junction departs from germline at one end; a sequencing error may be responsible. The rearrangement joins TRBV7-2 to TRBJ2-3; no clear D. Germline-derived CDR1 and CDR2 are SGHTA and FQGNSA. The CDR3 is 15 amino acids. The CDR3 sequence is CASSLGVRSTDTHYF. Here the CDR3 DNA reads TGTGCCAGCAGCTTAGGGGTCAGAAGCACAGATACGCATTATTTT.

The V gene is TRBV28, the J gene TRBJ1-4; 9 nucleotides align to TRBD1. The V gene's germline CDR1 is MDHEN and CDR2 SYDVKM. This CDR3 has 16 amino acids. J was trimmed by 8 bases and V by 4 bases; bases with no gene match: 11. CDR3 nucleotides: TGTGCCAGCAGTTCACCGACCGGGACAGGGACCGAAAAACTGTTTTTT. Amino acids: CASSSPTGTGTEKLFF.

The CDR3 DNA sequence: TGTGCCAGCAGCGTAGCTCCAGCCGAAGCCACAGATACGCAGTATTTT. Protein product: CASSVAPAEATDTQYF. The chain has TRBV9 and TRBJ2-3; no clear D gene. This CDR3 contains 16 residues. Trimming took off 0 bases at V and 2 bases at J, with 13 bases between the two ends. Germline loops: CDR1 SGDLS, CDR2 YYNGEE.

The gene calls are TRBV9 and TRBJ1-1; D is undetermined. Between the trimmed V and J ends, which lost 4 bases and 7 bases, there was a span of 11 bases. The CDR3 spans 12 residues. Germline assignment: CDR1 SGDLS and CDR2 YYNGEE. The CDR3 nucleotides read TGTGCCAGCAGCCCCTCACCGGGTGAAGCTTTCTTT. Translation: CASSPSPGEAFF.

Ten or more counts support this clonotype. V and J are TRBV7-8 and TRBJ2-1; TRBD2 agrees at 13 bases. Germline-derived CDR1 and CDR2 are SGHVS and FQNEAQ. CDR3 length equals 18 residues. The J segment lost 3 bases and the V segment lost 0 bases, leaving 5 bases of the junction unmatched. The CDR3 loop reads CASSLAVGLAGYYNEQFF. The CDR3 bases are TGTGCCAGCAGCTTAGCTGTGGGACTAGCGGGGTACTACAATGAGCAGTTCTTC.

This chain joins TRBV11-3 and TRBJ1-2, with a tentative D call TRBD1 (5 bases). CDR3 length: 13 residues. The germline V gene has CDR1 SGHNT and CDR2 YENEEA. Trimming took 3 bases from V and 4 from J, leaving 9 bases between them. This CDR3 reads CASSLTESYGYTF. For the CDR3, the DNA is TGTGCCAGCAGCTTGACAGAAAGCTATGGCTACACCTTC.

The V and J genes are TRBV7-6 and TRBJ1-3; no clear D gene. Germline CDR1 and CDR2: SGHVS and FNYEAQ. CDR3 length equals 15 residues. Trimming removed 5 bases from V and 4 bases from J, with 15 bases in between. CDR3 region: CASSNNLGRGNTIYF. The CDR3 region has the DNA TGTGCCAGCAGCAACAACCTCGGCCGGGGAAACACCATATATTTT.

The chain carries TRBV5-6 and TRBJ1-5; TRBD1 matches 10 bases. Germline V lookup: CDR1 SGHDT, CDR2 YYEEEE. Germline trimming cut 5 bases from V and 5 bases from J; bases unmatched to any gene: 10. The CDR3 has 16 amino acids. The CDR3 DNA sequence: TGTGCCAGCAGTGCCGGACAGGGGGTAATCGATCAGCCCCAGCATTTT. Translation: CASSAGQGVIDQPQHF.

CDR3 loop: CASSQDRTLDRGFEEQYF. The CDR3 DNA follows: TGCGCCAGCAGCCAAGATCGGACCTTAGACAGGGGGTTTGAGGAGCAGTACTTC. V usage is TRBV4-1 and J usage is TRBJ2-7, with TRBD1 matching 9 bases. V shed 0 bases, J shed 7 bases, and the junction held 16 bases outside the gene matches. Germline V CDR1 and CDR2: MGHRA, YSYEKL. The CDR3 has 18 residues.

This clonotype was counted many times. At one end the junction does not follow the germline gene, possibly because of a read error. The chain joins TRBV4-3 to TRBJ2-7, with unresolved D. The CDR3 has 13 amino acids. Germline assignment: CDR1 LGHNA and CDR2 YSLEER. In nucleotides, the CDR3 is TGTGCCAGCAGCCAAGACCGCTCCTACGAGCAGTACTTC. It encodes CASSQDRSYEQYF.

CDR3 in amino acids: CASSLPQPGNTIYF. In DNA, the CDR3 is TGTGCCAGCAGCCTGCCCCAGCCTGGAAACACCATATATTTT. The rearrangement uses TRBV5-6 and TRBJ1-3; no definite D call. This CDR3 is built from 14 residues. V dropped 4 bases and J dropped 2 bases, with 10 bases sitting between them. The V gene's germline CDR1 is SGHDT and CDR2 YYEEEE.

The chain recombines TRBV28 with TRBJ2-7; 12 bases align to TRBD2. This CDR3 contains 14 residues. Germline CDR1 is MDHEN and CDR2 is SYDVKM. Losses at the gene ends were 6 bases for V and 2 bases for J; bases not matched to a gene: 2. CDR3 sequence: CASRSSGGAYEQYV. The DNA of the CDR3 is TGTGCCAGCAGGTCTAGCGGGGGGGCCTACGAGCAGTACGTC.

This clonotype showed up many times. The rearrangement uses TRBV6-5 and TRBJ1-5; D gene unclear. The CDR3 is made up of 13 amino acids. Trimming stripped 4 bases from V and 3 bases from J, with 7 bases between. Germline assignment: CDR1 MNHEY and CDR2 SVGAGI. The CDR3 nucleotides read TGTGCCAGCAGTTGGCAGATCAATCAGCCCCAGCATTTT. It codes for CASSWQINQPQHF.

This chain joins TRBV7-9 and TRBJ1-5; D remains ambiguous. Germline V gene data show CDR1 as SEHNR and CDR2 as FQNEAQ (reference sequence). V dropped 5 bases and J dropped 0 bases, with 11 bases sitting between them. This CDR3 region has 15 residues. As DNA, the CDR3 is TGTGCCAGCAGCGAGCCCGGTCCTAGCAATCAGCCCCAGCATTTT. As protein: CASSEPGPSNQPQHF.

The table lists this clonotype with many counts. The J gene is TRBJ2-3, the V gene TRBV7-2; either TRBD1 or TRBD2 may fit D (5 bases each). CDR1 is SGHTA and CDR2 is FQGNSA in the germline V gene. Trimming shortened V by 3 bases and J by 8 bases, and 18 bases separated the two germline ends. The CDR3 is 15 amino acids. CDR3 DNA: TGTGCCAGCAGCTTCTTACCCTCGGGGCCGGGTACGCAGTATTTT. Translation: CASSFLPSGPGTQYF.